The T cell receptor (beta chain) described here comes from a study of Graves' ophthalmopathy and Graves' hyperthyroidism. In the study overall: Sampling took place at initial diagnosis, with peripheral blood obtained before any treatment.

This clonotype was seen at least ten times. Donors with ophthalmopathy: moderate-to-severe activity, CAS ≥3, NOSPECS ≥4, duration under 3 months. Establishment of the diagnosis relied upon clinical symptoms, serum thyroxine, TRAb, thyroid ultrasound and orbital computed tomography. The authors used Ficoll-Paque density gradient centrifugation to separate PBMCs. The input was roughly 9.3 ml of fresh peripheral blood. Trimming took off 2 bases at V and 4 bases at J, with 17 bases between the two ends. This CDR3 is 16 amino acids long. Amplification of TCR beta CDR3 regions used RNA transcripts. The library came from an HTBI-primed first-round RT-PCR and a second-round multiplex PCR. TCRdb re-called the multiplex PCR reads through MiXCR, storing one row per CDR3 protein. Here the sample spans approximately 480,000 distinct CDR3 sequences, approximately 14% being singletons.

The sequence came from a woman younger than 45 with Graves' ophthalmopathy. The sample comprised blood. The chain couples TRBV12-3 or TRBV12-4 to TRBJ1-2; no firm D call. In DNA, the CDR3 is TGTGCCAGCAGTTTACTCCCCCCGGCGGGGAGCTATGGCTACACCTTC. This translates into CASSLLPPAGSYGYTF.